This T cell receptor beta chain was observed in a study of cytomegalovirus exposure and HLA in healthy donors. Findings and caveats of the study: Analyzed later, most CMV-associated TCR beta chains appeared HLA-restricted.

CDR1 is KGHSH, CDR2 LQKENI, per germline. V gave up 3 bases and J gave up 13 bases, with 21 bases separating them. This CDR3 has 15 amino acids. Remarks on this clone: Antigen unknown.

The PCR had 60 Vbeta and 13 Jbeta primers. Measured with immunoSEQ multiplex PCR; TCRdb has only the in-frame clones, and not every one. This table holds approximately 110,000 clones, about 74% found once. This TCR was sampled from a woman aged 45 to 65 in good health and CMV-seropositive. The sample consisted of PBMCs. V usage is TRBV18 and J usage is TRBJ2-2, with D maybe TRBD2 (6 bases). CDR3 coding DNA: TGTGCCAGCTCACCTAACCGGGAAGCGGGCGGTCGGCTGTTTTTT. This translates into CASSPNREAGGRLFF. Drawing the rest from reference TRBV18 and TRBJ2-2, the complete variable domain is NAGVMQNPRHLVRRRGQEARLRCSPMKGHSHVYWYRQLPEEGLKFMVYLQKENIIDESGMPKERFSAEFPKEGPSILRIQQVVRGDSAAYFCASSPNREAGGRLFFGEGSRLTVL.